This T cell receptor (beta chain) derives from a study of molecular identifiers for immune sequencing clone quantification. This clonotype has at least ten counts. MiXCR, run by TCRdb on the PCR reads, gives a single entry per CDR3 protein. The sample carries hundreds of thousands of distinct CDR3 sequences, over 20% recorded once. The junction had 10 bases not matched to a gene; V was cut back by 3 bases and J by 2 bases. The CDR3 consists of 15 residues. Germline CDR1 reads DFQATT; CDR2 reads SNEGSKA (reference sequence). This rearrangement joins TRBV20-1 to TRBJ2-7, with TRBD2 matching 7 bases. The sequence came from a human donor in good health. Some libraries in this study had Jurkat cell RNA spiked in. The sequencing sample was made of naive CD8+ T cells from blood, with Jurkat cell RNA spiked in. Subset meaning: FACS-sorted CD8+CD4-CCR7+CD45RA+ naive T cells. CDR3 sequence (DNA): TGCAGTGCTAGTTGGCGGGAGCGACCCGCCTACGAGCAGTACTTC. Protein: CSASWRERPAYEQYF.